Shown below are 18 T cell receptor beta chains from a single sample sequenced in a study of beta chain features in type 1 diabetes listed by TCRdb under 2018. General conclusions and limits of the study: In all four CD4+ subsets, TCRB CDR3 length was moderately but significantly shorter in type 1 diabetes patients.

Antigens for these TCRs are unknown. Receptor libraries were prepared by the immunoSEQ multiplex PCR assay. The entire isolated RNA was reverse transcribed using the High Capacity cDNA Reverse Transcription Kit, and thus expressed TCRB transcripts were sequenced. TCRdb retrieved this table from immuneACCESS and kept in-frame rearrangements only. Not all clones are present; in checked studies, unresolved V genes account for under half, and no reason is known for the remainder. Across this sample there are some 700,000 clones, with about an eighth seen only once. Of the sample, less than 0.025% falls within the top ten clones. Sequencing used naive CD4+ T cells from blood. The label giving this sample's cell subset or site can be read as: true naive CD4+ T cells. The receptors stem from a man aged 18 to 29 with type 1 diabetes.

J is TRBJ1-5 and V is TRBV10-2, with D uncertain. This CDR3 has 14 amino acids. The V end was cut by 7 bases, the J end by 5 bases, with 15 bases between. Germline V gene data show CDR1 as WSHSY and CDR2 as SAAADI. The CDR3 DNA is TGCGCCAGCACCCCCGTTGGGGAAGATCAGCCCCAGCATTTT. It is translated as CASTPVGEDQPQHF.

This chain connects TRBV30 to TRBJ2-1, with TRBD2 as a possible D gene (6 bases). Germline V gives CDR1 GTSNPN, CDR2 SVGIG (reference sequence). The CDR3 has 12 residues. Trimming removed 8 bases at V and 6 bases at J, with 14 bases between. CDR3 in DNA: TGTGCCCGGACGGGAGCATCCAATGAGCAGTTCTTC. Translating it yields CARTGASNEQFF.

The chain uses TRBV30 and TRBJ2-1; 10 nucleotides align to TRBD2. The V gene end was trimmed by 1 base and the J gene end by 0 bases; junction bases not matched to a gene: 6. The CDR3 contains 17 residues. Germline loops: CDR1 GTSNPN, CDR2 SVGIG (reference sequence). The CDR3, as DNA: TGTGCCTGGAGTGGGACTAGCGGAACCCGCTCCTACAATGAGCAGTTCTTC. It is translated as CAWSGTSGTRSYNEQFF.

The chain is built from TRBV6-5 and TRBJ2-4; D is possibly TRBD1 (6 bases). The CDR3 is 15 amino acids. Germline loops: CDR1 MNHEY, CDR2 SVGAGI. Trimming left V 2 bases short and J 7 bases short, with 15 bases between. CDR3 loop: CASSYGSTGFNIQYF. The CDR3 DNA reads TGTGCCAGCAGTTACGGGTCCACAGGGTTTAACATTCAGTACTTC.

The chain couples TRBV7-3 to TRBJ2-1; D may be TRBD2 (6 bases). Germline CDR1 SGHTA, CDR2 FQGTGA. The CDR3 spans 15 residues. Trimming removed 3 bases from V and 8 bases from J, with 17 bases in between. The chain's CDR3 is CASSFGTSNEDEQFF. CDR3 nucleotide sequence: TGTGCCAGCAGCTTTGGGACTTCAAACGAGGATGAGCAGTTCTTC.

This clone has only a few counts. J is TRBJ2-7 and V is TRBV6-5; weak D call: TRBD2 (5 bases). With 6 bases removed from V and 0 bases from J, the gap between germline ends came to 12 bases. The germline V gene encodes CDR1 MNHEY and CDR2 SVGAGI. The CDR3 spans 14 residues. The CDR3 protein is CASSVGGSSYEQYF. The CDR3 bases are TGTGCCAGCAGCGTGGGTGGGAGCTCCTACGAGCAGTACTTC.

This clone appeared a few times. The chain combines TRBV30 with TRBJ1-5, with D uncertain. This CDR3 is built from 13 residues. Germline loops: CDR1 GTSNPN, CDR2 SVGIG (reference sequence). Trimming left V 2 bases short and J 3 bases short, with 8 bases between. The DNA for the CDR3 is TGTGCCTGGAGTCGTCAGTTCAATCAGCCCCAGCATTTT. Amino acids: CAWSRQFNQPQHF.

This clone was counted once. The CDR3 bases are TGTGCCAGCAGCCCATTACAGGGGGCGCAGACTGAAGCTTTCTTT. Its translation is CASSPLQGAQTEAFF. The chain has TRBV7-3 and TRBJ1-1; 9 bases match TRBD1. Trimming took 5 bases from V and 5 from J; bases not matched to a gene: 9. This CDR3 is built from 15 residues. Looked up from germline, CDR1 is SGHTA and CDR2 is FQGTGA.

This clone has only a few counts. V gene TRBV2 combines with J gene TRBJ2-2; D ambiguous. The CDR3 runs to 12 residues. Germline V gene lookup returns CDR1 SNHLY and CDR2 FYNNEI. The ends were cut back, 5 bases at V and 2 bases at J, with 3 bases in the middle. In nucleotides, the CDR3 is TGTGCCAGCAGTTATAACACCGGGGAGCTGTTTTTT. This translates into CASSYNTGELFF. Full variable domain (rest looked up from reference TRBV2 and TRBJ2-2): EPEVTQTPSHQVTQMGQEVILRCVPISNHLYFYWYRQILGQKVEFLVSFYNNEISEKSEIFDDQFSVERPDGSNFTLKIRSTKLEDSAMYFCASSYNTGELFFGEGSRLTVL.

This clone has a handful of counts. The J gene is TRBJ1-5, the V gene TRBV6-6; a weak D match, TRBD1 (6 bases). The CDR3 loop spans 16 amino acids. From germline, CDR1 is MNHNY and CDR2 SVGAGI (reference sequence). Trimming stripped 4 bases from V and 2 bases from J, with 15 bases between. The CDR3 DNA is TGTGCCAGCAGTTCTGACAGGAGAAAAGGCAATCAGCCCCAGCATTTT. It specifies CASSSDRRKGNQPQHF.

This chain's CDR3 is CASSRVTGTEGEQYF. For the CDR3, the DNA is TGTGCCAGCAGCAGGGTGACAGGGACGGAGGGTGAGCAGTACTTC. The V call is TRBV7-2, the J call TRBJ2-7; TRBD1 might be the D (7 bases). The CDR3 runs to 15 residues. From germline, CDR1 is SGHTA and CDR2 FQGNSA. V lost 5 bases and J lost 7, with 21 bases in between.

This sequence joins TRBV10-3 and TRBJ1-1; the match to TRBD1 covers 9 bases. Germline trimming cut 6 bases from V and 1 base from J; bases unmatched to any gene: 3. Germline V gene lookup returns CDR1 ENHRY and CDR2 SYGVKD. The CDR3 has 14 residues. The CDR3 here is CAIRTGQGNTEAFF. CDR3 DNA: TGTGCCATCAGAACGGGACAGGGGAACACTGAAGCTTTCTTT.

This clone was seen a handful of times. The chain carries TRBV19 and TRBJ1-2; D is uncertain. The germline V gene encodes CDR1 LNHDA and CDR2 SQIVND (reference sequence). This CDR3 is built from 12 residues. V lost 3 bases, J lost 2 bases, and 4 bases lay in between. The CDR3 protein is CASSIDNYGYTF. The CDR3 bases are TGTGCCAGTAGTATCGACAACTATGGCTACACCTTC.

This clone was counted a few times. The V call is TRBV28, the J call TRBJ1-2, with D unresolved. In germline, CDR1 is MDHEN, CDR2 SYDVKM. Trimming took 5 bases from V and 8 from J, leaving 21 bases between them. CDR3 size: 15 residues. The CDR3 DNA reads TGTGCCAGCAGTCTCTCTGCTCCCGGGCTCGGGGGCTACACCTTC. Translation: CASSLSAPGLGGYTF.

This chain uses TRBV5-1 with TRBJ2-5; tentatively, D is TRBD1 (5 bases). V lost 0 bases, J lost 5 bases, and 17 bases lay in between. Germline V lookup: CDR1 SGHRS, CDR2 YFSETQ. This CDR3 contains 16 residues. The CDR3 DNA reads as TGCGCCAGCAGCTTGGAGGGGAACACGGGCGTGGAGACCCAGTACTTC. Translated, it gives CASSLEGNTGVETQYF.

The rearrangement uses TRBV27 and TRBJ2-3; 7 nucleotides line up with TRBD2. Germline CDR1 is MNHEY and CDR2 is SMNVEV (reference sequence). The CDR3 has 16 amino acids. V lost 8 bases and J lost 3; bases outside the gene matches: 14. CDR3 region: CASPQRVAGQTDTQYF. In DNA form, the CDR3 reads TGTGCCAGCCCCCAAAGGGTAGCGGGTCAGACAGATACGCAGTATTTT.

The J gene is TRBJ2-4, the V gene TRBV28, with D tentatively TRBD2 (5 bases). Germline V gene sequence: CDR1 MDHEN, CDR2 SYDVKM. The V and J ends lost 6 bases and 0 bases respectively, with 12 bases between them. This CDR3 is built from 15 residues. CDR3 nucleotides: TGTGCCAGCAGCCGCAGTGGACTAGCCAAAAACATTCAGTACTTC. Its translation: CASSRSGLAKNIQYF.

This clone appeared a few times. The genes are TRBV28 and TRBJ1-2, with D perhaps matching TRBD1 (6 bases). The CDR3 is 14 amino acids. With 8 bases removed from V and 7 bases from J, the gap between germline ends came to 20 bases. Germline assignment: CDR1 MDHEN and CDR2 SYDVKM. The CDR3 sequence is CASAPPPGVGGYTF. For the CDR3, the DNA is TGTGCCAGCGCTCCTCCCCCAGGGGTAGGTGGCTACACCTTC.